This T cell receptor beta chain was obtained from a study of cytomegalovirus exposure and HLA in healthy donors. Overall study results and limits: Later analysis identified several of the most significant clusters that appeared linked to common viral pathogens.

Primers for the PCR totalled 60 Vbeta and 13 Jbeta. Authors' processing steps: In a later analysis, around 11 million of about 80 million unique beta chains occurred in at least two donors. Clones were read by immunoSEQ multiplex PCR, and TCRdb kept only the in-frame ones, dropping some. V, J and clone size reflect that table, while D and trimming were determined from the DNA. This table holds some 86,000 clones, roughly three quarters found once. About this clone: No antigen is known for it.

V shed 6 bases and J shed 5 bases, with 14 bases lying between them. Germline V gene data show CDR1 as MNHNS and CDR2 as SASEGT. The CDR3 has 14 residues. The rearrangement joins TRBV6-1 to TRBJ2-1; D is perhaps TRBD1 (5 bases). Sequences were obtained from PBMCs. The sequence came from a woman aged 40-49 years in good health and CMV-seropositive. CDR3 sequence reads: CASSLLDTHNEQFF. CDR3 sequence (DNA): TGTGCCAGCAGCCTCCTGGACACTCACAATGAGCAGTTCTTC.